The 26 T cell receptor beta chains below were found in one sample sequenced in a study of cytomegalovirus exposure and HLA in healthy donors. Primers included in the PCR were 60 Vbeta and 13 Jbeta primers. Repertoires were generated with immunoSEQ multiplex PCR, while TCRdb's copy carries only in-frame clones and drops some. The table includes over 95,000 clones, about three quarters detected once. Sequencing was carried out using PBMCs. These receptor sequences come from a female donor in good health and CMV-seronegative.

V and J are TRBV15 and TRBJ1-6; 10 nucleotides align to TRBD1. Germline CDR1 reads LNHNV; CDR2 reads YYDKDF (reference sequence). The CDR3 covers 15 residues. V was pared by 0 bases and J by 9 bases, with 2 bases of the junction left unmatched. CDR3 nucleotides: TGTGCCACCAGCAGAGAGGGGACAGGGGCTTCACCCCTCCACTTT. Protein: CATSREGTGASPLHF. Filled out from reference TRBV15 and TRBJ1-6, the complete variable domain reads DAMVIQNPRYQVTQFGKPVTLSCSQTLNHNVMYWYQQKSSQAPKLLFHYYDKDFNNEADTPDNFQSRRPNTSFCFLDIRSPGLGDTAMYLCATSREGTGASPLHFGNGTRLTVT.

The V gene is TRBV7-3, the J gene TRBJ2-1; D gene uncertain. From germline, CDR1 is SGHTA and CDR2 FQGTGA. The V gene lost 4 bases and the J gene lost 0 bases, with 4 bases spanning the gap. The CDR3 contains 13 residues. The CDR3 nucleotides read TGTGCCAGCAGCTCCGGCTCCTACAATGAGCAGTTCTTC. This encodes CASSSGSYNEQFF.

The genes are TRBV30 and TRBJ2-1; D gene uncertain. The germline gives CDR1 GTSNPN, CDR2 SVGIG (reference sequence). The CDR3 covers 13 residues. The ends were cut back, 5 bases at V and 13 bases at J, with 21 bases in the middle. Here the CDR3 reads CAWGLNRELLQFF. For the CDR3, the DNA is TGTGCCTGGGGCCTCAATCGTGAACTACTTCAGTTCTTC. The full variable domain, with the rest looked up from reference TRBV30 and TRBJ2-1, is SQTIHQWPATLVQPVGSPLSLECTVEGTSNPNLYWYRQAAGRGLQLLFYSVGIGQISSEVPQNLSASRPQDRQFILSSKKLLLSDSGFYLCAWGLNRELLQFFGPGTRLTVL.

This clone has only one observation. The same CDR3 is also encoded by other DNA sequences in this sample. The chain recombines TRBV7-8 with TRBJ2-7; a possible D gene is TRBD2 (6 bases). The V gene lost 0 bases and the J gene lost 2 bases, with 8 bases spanning the gap. CDR3 length: 14 residues. Per germline, CDR1 SGHVS and CDR2 FQNEAQ. The CDR3 sequence: CASSLAGGPYEQYF. The CDR3 DNA is TGTGCCAGCAGCTTAGCGGGGGGACCCTACGAGCAGTACTTC.

The sample holds a few counts of this clone. The V gene is TRBV2, the J gene TRBJ1-6, with D perhaps matching TRBD1 (6 bases). Germline CDR1 reads SNHLY; CDR2 reads FYNNEI. V was pared by 6 bases and J by 7 bases, with 10 bases between. The CDR3 is made up of 13 amino acids. The CDR3 DNA reads TGTGCCAGCAGGGCAACAGGGAATTCACCCCTCCACTTT. The encoded protein is CASRATGNSPLHF.

The chain couples TRBV4-1 to TRBJ2-2, with D perhaps TRBD1 (7 bases). Trimming stripped 0 bases from V and 9 bases from J, with 14 bases between. CDR1 is MGHRA and CDR2 is YSYEKL in the germline V gene. The CDR3 has 15 amino acids. The CDR3 sequence: CASSQDQGGSRELFF. DNA of the CDR3: TGCGCCAGCAGCCAAGATCAGGGGGGTAGTAGGGAGCTGTTTTTT.

This chain uses TRBV5-1 with TRBJ2-5; TRBD1 matches at 8 bases. This CDR3 has 15 amino acids. Unmatched junction bases numbered 7, after V lost 5 bases and J lost 1 base. In germline, CDR1 is SGHRS, CDR2 YFSETQ. CDR3 sequence: CASRVSGGPQETQYF. Here the CDR3 DNA reads TGCGCCAGCAGAGTTTCAGGGGGCCCCCAAGAGACCCAGTACTTC. Full variable domain (missing parts from reference TRBV5-1 and TRBJ2-5): KAGVTQTPRYLIKTRGQQVTLSCSPISGHRSVSWYQQTPGQGLQFLFEYFSETQRNKGNFPGRFSGRQFSNSRSEMNVSTLELGDSALYLCASRVSGGPQETQYFGPGTRLLVL.

The V and J genes are TRBV10-1 and TRBJ1-2; D not certain. Germline-derived CDR1 and CDR2 are WNHNN and SYGVQD (reference sequence). The CDR3 spans 15 residues. Deletions cut 3 bases from V and 8 bases from J, with 19 bases between. The CDR3 region has the DNA TGCGCCAGCAGTGAAACGGTTCGGACTCGGGAAGGCTACACCTTC. The encoded protein is CASSETVRTREGYTF.

This rearrangement joins TRBV6-4 to TRBJ2-5; 8 nucleotides line up with TRBD1. Gene TRBJ2-7 matches the end of the DNA better, so the J call may be wrong. Per germline, CDR1 MRHNA and CDR2 SNTAGT. This CDR3 region has 12 residues. Here the CDR3 reads CASPGTGCEQYF. DNA of the CDR3: TGTGCCAGCCCCGGGACAGGCTGCGAGCAGTACTTC.

In its sample, this clone was seen once. V gene TRBV18 combines with J gene TRBJ1-1, with D maybe TRBD1 (6 bases). V lost 4 bases to trimming and J lost 11 bases, with 14 bases between them. This CDR3 has 12 residues. CDR1 KGHSH and CDR2 LQKENI come from the germline V gene. The CDR3 bases are TGTGCCAGCTCACAAACAGGGTTTTCGGCTTTCTTT. It translates to CASSQTGFSAFF.

V gene TRBV7-9 combines with J gene TRBJ2-5; D uncertain. The CDR3 sequence is 11 residues long. The germline V gene encodes CDR1 SEHNR and CDR2 FQNEAQ (reference sequence). The V and J ends lost 3 bases and 5 bases respectively, with 4 bases between them. The CDR3 DNA is TGTGCCAGCAGCTTGCAGGAGACCCAGTACTTC. This gives the protein CASSLQETQYF.

The CDR3 is CASSAGLGGGYNEQFF. CDR3 nucleotide sequence: TGTGCCAGCAGCGCGGGGTTGGGCGGGGGCTACAATGAGCAGTTCTTC. The rearrangement joins TRBV9 to TRBJ2-1, with 7 bases identical to TRBD2. Losses at the gene ends were 3 bases for V and 3 bases for J; bases not matched to a gene: 9. The germline V gene encodes CDR1 SGDLS and CDR2 YYNGEE. CDR3 size: 16 residues.

The V gene is TRBV7-8, the J gene TRBJ2-5; no firm D call. V lost 7 bases and J 0 bases, leaving 12 bases between the germline ends. This CDR3 comprises 14 residues. From germline, CDR1 is SGHVS and CDR2 FQNEAQ. Here the CDR3 reads CASIPNIDQETQYF. DNA for the CDR3: TGTGCCAGCATCCCTAATATAGACCAAGAGACCCAGTACTTC.

J is TRBJ2-7 and V is TRBV7-2, with D possibly TRBD2 on 5 matching bases. CDR1 is SGHTA and CDR2 is FQGNSA in the germline V gene. Trimming cost V 6 bases and J 3 bases, with 15 bases left between them. The length of the CDR3 is 14 residues. The CDR3 DNA reads TGTGCCAGCAGTTCAGAGGGCTATGGCTACGAGCAGTACTTC. Protein sequence: CASSSEGYGYEQYF.

This clone was seen more than once but under ten times. The chain is built from TRBV30 and TRBJ1-1, with 7 bases identical to TRBD1. In germline, CDR1 is GTSNPN, CDR2 SVGIG (reference sequence). Trimming took 4 bases from V and 4 from J; bases not matched to a gene: 6. This CDR3 has 13 residues. The CDR3 loop reads CAWTSQGVTEAFF. CDR3 coding DNA: TGTGCCTGGACTTCCCAGGGGGTCACTGAAGCTTTCTTT.

This sequence joins TRBV15 and TRBJ1-6; D is unresolved. Per germline, CDR1 LNHNV and CDR2 YYDKDF (reference sequence). The CDR3 runs 12 residues. The V end lost 4 bases, the J end lost 7 bases, and 5 bases lay between the germline ends. The CDR3 DNA reads as TGTGCCACCAGCACGGTAAATTCACCCCTCCACTTT. As protein: CATSTVNSPLHF.

This chain links TRBV19 with TRBJ1-5; D unclear. CDR1 LNHDA and CDR2 SQIVND come from the germline V gene (reference sequence). This CDR3 has 13 amino acids. V was trimmed by 7 bases and J by 3 bases, leaving 10 bases between them. DNA of the CDR3: TGTGCCAGTAATCCCCAATTCAATCAGCCCCAGCATTTT. It yields the protein CASNPQFNQPQHF. The full variable domain, with the rest looked up from reference TRBV19 and TRBJ1-5, is DGGITQSPKYLFRKEGQNVTLSCEQNLNHDAMYWYRQDPGQGLRLIYYSQIVNDFQKGDIAEGYSVSREKKESFPLTVTSAQKNPTAFYLCASNPQFNQPQHFGDGTRLSIL.

The genes are TRBV13 and TRBJ1-2, with a weak D call TRBD1 (5 bases). With 1 base removed from V and 3 bases from J, the gap between germline ends came to 21 bases. This CDR3 has 18 amino acids. Germline V gives CDR1 PRHDT, CDR2 FYEKMQ (reference sequence). DNA of the CDR3: TGTGCCAGCAGCTTAGTGAGGGGCGTGGGGGGGGACGACTATGGCTACACCTTC. This encodes CASSLVRGVGGDDYGYTF.

This chain links TRBV30 with TRBJ1-2; 10 bases match TRBD1. Germline CDR1 GTSNPN, CDR2 SVGIG (reference sequence). After removal of 4 bases from V and 2 bases from J, the junction contained 10 bases not matched to a gene. The CDR3 runs to 16 residues. CDR3 loop: CAWIPHPGQGNYGYTF. The CDR3 nucleotides read TGTGCCTGGATCCCCCACCCGGGACAGGGGAACTATGGCTACACCTTC.

This chain connects TRBV20-1 to TRBJ1-2; the match to TRBD1 covers 8 bases. V lost 5 bases and J lost 7; bases outside the gene matches: 3. The CDR3 consists of 11 residues. The germline CDR1 and CDR2 sequences are DFQATT and SNEGSKA (reference sequence). CDR3 protein: CSAPGGGGYTF. DNA of the CDR3: TGCAGTGCTCCAGGGGGCGGTGGCTACACCTTC.

This clone was seen just once. The same CDR3 can be traced to other DNA sequences in this sample. The chain combines TRBV5-1 with TRBJ2-5, with TRBD1 matching over 7 bases. This CDR3 has 15 residues. Germline V gene sequence: CDR1 SGHRS, CDR2 YFSETQ. V shed 0 bases, J shed 2 bases, and the junction held 4 bases outside the gene matches. Written as DNA, the CDR3 is TGCGCCAGCAGCTTGGCAGGGGGTGGGCAAGAGACCCAGTACTTC. Translating it yields CASSLAGGGQETQYF. The full variable domain, its missing parts supplied by reference TRBV5-1 and TRBJ2-5, is KAGVTQTPRYLIKTRGQQVTLSCSPISGHRSVSWYQQTPGQGLQFLFEYFSETQRNKGNFPGRFSGRQFSNSRSEMNVSTLELGDSALYLCASSLAGGGQETQYFGPGTRLLVL.

This chain uses TRBV4-3 with TRBJ2-3; 11 bases fit TRBD2. This CDR3 has 15 amino acids. J gave up 8 bases and V 0 bases, and 4 bases lay outside the gene matches. The V gene's germline CDR1 is LGHNA and CDR2 YSLEER. The CDR3 region is CASSQDRLAGGTQYF. CDR3 sequence (DNA): TGCGCCAGCAGCCAAGATCGGCTAGCGGGGGGTACGCAGTATTTT.

The chain carries TRBV11-2 and TRBJ2-5, with D tentatively TRBD2 (6 bases). Between the trimmed V and J ends, which lost 1 base and 5 bases, there was a span of 8 bases. CDR3 length: 13 residues. Per germline, CDR1 SGHAT and CDR2 FQNNGV. CDR3 nucleotides: TGTGCCAGCAGCTTAGGGGGGGTGGAGACCCAGTACTTC. This codes for CASSLGGVETQYF.

The chain employs TRBV6-1 and TRBJ1-6; D is ambiguous. This CDR3 is 15 amino acids long. Germline CDR1 and CDR2: MNHNS and SASEGT. Trimming took off 3 bases at V and 8 bases at J, with 14 bases between the two ends. The CDR3 sequence: CASSDYPSGYSPLHF. The DNA of the CDR3 is TGTGCCAGCAGTGATTACCCCAGTGGTTATTCACCCCTCCACTTT.

This clone was found a few times. J is TRBJ1-3 and V is TRBV7-2; D unclear. The germline V gene has CDR1 SGHTA and CDR2 FQGNSA. This CDR3 region has 15 residues. V lost 3 bases and J 0 bases, leaving 9 bases between the germline ends. The CDR3 loop is CASSFHGDSGNTIYF. CDR3 DNA sequence: TGTGCCAGCAGCTTCCACGGAGACTCTGGAAACACCATATATTTT. Using reference TRBV7-2 and TRBJ1-3 for the parts outside the CDR3, the full variable domain is GAGVSQSPSNKVTEKGKDVELRCDPISGHTALYWYRQSLGQGLEFLIYFQGNSAPDKSGLPSDRFSAERTGGSVSTLTIQRTQQEDSAVYLCASSFHGDSGNTIYFGEGSWLTVV.

The genes are TRBV19 and TRBJ2-7; TRBD1 matches 10 bases. This CDR3 has 15 residues. Per the germline V gene, CDR1 is LNHDA and CDR2 is SQIVND (reference sequence). J was trimmed by 5 bases and V by 10 bases; bases with no gene match: 14. CDR3: CATAPGGQGGDEQYF. The CDR3 coding sequence is TGTGCCACTGCCCCCGGCGGACAGGGGGGCGACGAGCAGTACTTC.